The 21 T cell receptor beta chains given below trace back to one sample, sequenced in a study of T cell repertoires in cytomegalovirus infection. TCRdb used MiXCR to reprocess the reads, holding one entry per CDR3 protein. The sample holds under 150,000 distinct CDR3 sequences, less than 9.5% seen once. Material: PBMCs. The receptors originated from a human donor in good health (CMV status not recorded). Some clones in this sample may be carry-over from other donors' samples.

This clonotype was counted ten times or more. The genes are TRBV27 and TRBJ1-3; D not resolved. CDR3 length equals 15 residues. In germline, CDR1 is MNHEY, CDR2 SMNVEV (reference sequence). Trimming pared 3 bases from V and 1 base from J, leaving 10 bases between. CDR3 in amino acids: CASSFRAGSGNTIYF. The CDR3, as DNA: TGTGCCAGCAGTTTCCGCGCTGGGTCTGGAAACACCATATATTTT.

This clonotype has a handful of counts. The chain is built from TRBV20-1 and TRBJ2-3; possible D gene TRBD1, 6 bases. The germline CDR1 and CDR2 sequences are DFQATT and SNEGSKA (reference sequence). V lost 0 bases to trimming and J lost 4 bases, with 14 bases between them. The CDR3 has 15 residues. The CDR3 DNA reads TGCAGTGCTAGAGATCCTGGGGGCGCGGCAGATACGCAGTATTTT. Protein product: CSARDPGGAADTQYF.

V gene TRBV29-1 combines with J gene TRBJ1-2; the D gene is possibly TRBD1 (6 bases). V was trimmed by 4 bases and J by 4 bases, leaving 10 bases between them. The CDR3 is 12 amino acids. The germline V gene encodes CDR1 SQVTM and CDR2 ANQGSEA. The CDR3 DNA reads as TGCAGCGTTGTGGGGGCGACCTATGGCTACACCTTC. It translates to CSVVGATYGYTF.

The sample holds a few counts of this clonotype. This chain links TRBV10-3 with TRBJ1-2; D is perhaps TRBD1 (5 bases). CDR1 and CDR2 from the germline V gene are ENHRY and SYGVKD. The CDR3 contains 17 residues. Trimming took off 4 bases at V and 8 bases at J, with 26 bases between the two ends. The chain's CDR3 is CAISGWDPYTSLGGYTF. The DNA for the CDR3 is TGTGCCATCAGTGGCTGGGACCCCTATACGTCCCTTGGGGGCTACACCTTC.

This clonotype was detected many times. The V gene is TRBV19, the J gene TRBJ1-5, with D unresolved. The CDR3 loop spans 13 amino acids. Germline CDR1 LNHDA, CDR2 SQIVND (reference sequence). The V gene lost 6 bases and the J gene lost 7 bases, with 13 bases spanning the gap. The CDR3 reads CASSQRSGQPQHF. DNA of the CDR3: TGTGCCAGTAGCCAGAGATCTGGCCAGCCCCAGCATTTT.

This clonotype was seen at least ten times. The rearrangement links TRBV12-3 or TRBV12-4 to TRBJ1-5; D might be TRBD1 (6 bases). The CDR3 loop spans 14 amino acids. Deletions cut 5 bases from V and 8 bases from J, with 16 bases between. The CDR3 region has the DNA TGTGCCAGCAGTCCACAGGGACTAGGGGAGCCCCAGCATTTT. This gives the protein CASSPQGLGEPQHF.

This clonotype appeared many times. The rearrangement uses TRBV28 and TRBJ1-2, with a possible D match to TRBD1 (5 bases). CDR1 and CDR2 (germline): MDHEN, SYDVKM. CDR3 length: 14 residues. Deletions cut 3 bases from V and 6 bases from J, with 14 bases between. The CDR3 here is CASSLPGTSDGYTF. CDR3 nucleotide sequence: TGTGCCAGCAGTTTGCCCGGGACGTCCGATGGCTACACCTTC.

The table lists this clonotype with a few counts. The chain has TRBV20-1 and TRBJ2-1; D is uncertain. V lost 7 bases, J lost 8 bases, and 12 bases lay in between. The CDR3 is made up of 11 amino acids. Germline V CDR1 and CDR2: DFQATT, SNEGSKA (reference sequence). The CDR3, as DNA: TGCAGTGTCCCAGTCGGGTATGAGCAGTTCTTC. It codes for CSVPVGYEQFF.

This clonotype was picked up many times. DNA for the CDR3: TGTGCCAGCCAAACCGGGATTCCAAGGACTGAAGCTTTCTTT. It translates to CASQTGIPRTEAFF. This chain joins TRBV25-1 and TRBJ1-1; D remains unclear. Germline assignment: CDR1 MGHDK and CDR2 SYGVNS. The CDR3 contains 14 residues. The V end was cut by 8 bases, the J end by 5 bases, with 18 bases between.

The rearrangement joins TRBV30 to TRBJ2-1; 8 bases line up with TRBD1. The V and J ends lost 4 bases and 5 bases, in that order; junction bases with no gene match: 7. The CDR3 extends over 14 amino acids. Germline V gives CDR1 GTSNPN, CDR2 SVGIG (reference sequence). CDR3 coding DNA: TGTGCCTGGAATTTCTGGACAGGGAACAATGAGCAGTTCTTC. This translates into CAWNFWTGNNEQFF.

Many counts were recorded for this clonotype. For the CDR3, the DNA is TGTGCCAGCACCGTTTTGGGGGACAGTTCTGGAAACACCATATATTTT. This codes for CASTVLGDSSGNTIYF. The V and J genes are TRBV28 and TRBJ1-3; TRBD1 agrees at 7 bases. This CDR3 comprises 16 residues. The ends lost 7 bases at V and 1 base at J; junction bases unmatched: 10. Germline loops: CDR1 MDHEN, CDR2 SYDVKM.

Regarding this clonotype: This CDR3 is missing its conserved last phenylalanine or tryptophan, likely due to a read error. The DNA is omitted, as the CDR3 cannot be located on it reliably, and the CDR3 follows TCRdb's listing. V and J are TRBV7-2 and TRBJ1-2. The CDR3 has 15 amino acids, counting both end residues. Per the germline V gene, CDR1 is SGHTA and CDR2 is FQGNSA. The chain's CDR3 is CASSLGALANYGYTC.

This clonotype appeared a few times. J is TRBJ1-5 and V is TRBV19, with 8 bases aligning to TRBD1. After removal of 5 bases from V and 7 bases from J, the junction contained 7 bases not matched to a gene. The CDR3 covers 14 residues. Germline values: CDR1 LNHDA, CDR2 SQIVND (reference sequence). The CDR3 region has the DNA TGTGCCAGTAGTCGGCAGGGGGCCTACCAGCCCCAGCATTTT. Translated: CASSRQGAYQPQHF.

The gene calls are TRBV6-8 and TRBJ2-3; 10 positions agree with TRBD1. In germline, CDR1 is MNHGY, CDR2 SAAAGT. This CDR3 is 15 amino acids long. J gave up 5 bases and V 4 bases, and 6 bases lay outside the gene matches. CDR3 region: CASSSTGQGQDTQYF. The CDR3 nucleotides are TGTGCCAGCAGTTCTACGGGACAGGGGCAAGATACGCAGTATTTT.

This clonotype was seen repeatedly, ten times or more. The rearrangement joins TRBV28 to TRBJ1-2; D might be TRBD1 (5 bases). The length of the CDR3 is 14 residues. Germline-derived CDR1 and CDR2 are MDHEN and SYDVKM. The ends were cut back, 5 bases at V and 8 bases at J, with 18 bases in the middle. The CDR3 loop is CASSTPGRSNGYTF. CDR3 DNA: TGTGCCAGCAGTACTCCGGGACGGTCTAACGGCTACACCTTC.

The chain employs TRBV29-1 and TRBJ1-1; TRBD1 aligns across 8 bases. V trimming: 6 bases; J trimming: 3 bases; junction bases outside the gene matches: 12. The CDR3 covers 15 residues. Germline loops: CDR1 SQVTM, CDR2 ANQGSEA. CDR3 sequence: CSVGLRDRSYTEAFF. The CDR3, as DNA: TGCAGCGTAGGACTCCGGGACAGGTCCTACACTGAAGCTTTCTTT.

V gene TRBV20-1 combines with J gene TRBJ2-2, with D possibly matching TRBD1 (6 bases). CDR3 size: 15 residues. V was trimmed by 5 bases and J by 0 bases, leaving 13 bases between them. Germline V CDR1 and CDR2: DFQATT, SNEGSKA (reference sequence). CDR3 bases: TGCAGTGCTTTAGGACAGTCCGCGAACACCGGGGAGCTGTTTTTT. As protein: CSALGQSANTGELFF.

This clonotype occurred a few times. The chain employs TRBV28 and TRBJ2-7; D not resolved. Trimming pared 7 bases from V and 5 bases from J, leaving 18 bases between. In germline, CDR1 is MDHEN, CDR2 SYDVKM. The CDR3 extends over 14 amino acids. The CDR3 sequence is CASITDGRPHEQYF. Written as DNA, the CDR3 is TGTGCCAGCATTACCGATGGGCGTCCGCACGAGCAGTACTTC. Variable domain in full (rest from reference TRBV28 and TRBJ2-7): DVKVTQSSRYLVKRTGEKVFLECVQDMDHENMFWYRQDPGLGLRLIYFSYDVKMKEKGDIPEGYSVSREKKERFSLILESASTNQTSMYLCASITDGRPHEQYFGPGTRLTVT.

The V gene is TRBV20-1, the J gene TRBJ2-1, with 11 bases lining up with TRBD2. Germline V gene data show CDR1 as DFQATT and CDR2 as SNEGSKA (reference sequence). V lost 0 bases to trimming and J lost 8 bases; unmatched junction nucleotides: 6. The length of the CDR3 is 15 residues. CDR3 in amino acids: CSARDGPSGGHEQFF. In DNA, the CDR3 is TGCAGTGCTAGAGATGGGCCTAGCGGGGGGCATGAGCAGTTCTTC.

This chain uses TRBV7-6 with TRBJ2-1; maybe TRBD1 (7 bases). V shed 1 base and J shed 1 base, with 17 bases lying between them. Germline values: CDR1 SGHVS, CDR2 FNYEAQ. CDR3 length: 18 amino acids. In nucleotides, the CDR3 is TGTGCCAGCAGCTTAGTGAAGCGACAGGGAGGTTCCTACAATGAGCAGTTCTTC. This gives the protein CASSLVKRQGGSYNEQFF.

In this sample, this clonotype turned up many times. In DNA, the CDR3 is TGTGCCAGCAGCGTAAGTGGGCAGGGGGCCGCGATGGGTGAAGCTTTCTTT. Translating gives CASSVSGQGAAMGEAFF. V usage is TRBV9 and J usage is TRBJ1-1; the match to TRBD1 covers 8 bases. With 1 base clipped from V and 7 bases from J, the junction kept 15 bases outside the gene matches. Looked up from germline, CDR1 is SGDLS and CDR2 is YYNGEE. The CDR3 spans 17 residues.